Shown below are 19 T cell receptor beta chains from a single sample sequenced in a study of shared clonotypes between healthy human individuals. The protocol was immunoSEQ multiplex PCR, while the TCRdb copy is restricted to in-frame clones and leaves out a portion. There are about 2.4 million clones in the sample; 93% occur only once, and about 0.34% lies in the top ten. Sequenced sample: naive CD4+ T cells from PBMCs. Subset specified: CD45RA+ positively selected. The receptors here all came from a man aged 18 to 29 in good health. Some clones in this sample may be carry-over from other donors' samples.

The gene calls are TRBV5-1 and TRBJ2-7; D is perhaps TRBD1 (6 bases). V was clipped by 6 bases and J by 3 bases, with 19 bases between them. CDR1 is SGHRS and CDR2 is YFSETQ in the germline V gene. CDR3 length: 15 amino acids. As DNA, the CDR3 is TGCGCCAGCACATCCGGAGGACAGCCTGTCTACGAGCAGTACTTC. It yields the protein CASTSGGQPVYEQYF.

This rearrangement joins TRBV25-1 to TRBJ1-1; 8 bases align to TRBD1. The CDR3 covers 17 residues. Germline V gives CDR1 MGHDK, CDR2 SYGVNS. V lost 1 base, J lost 4 bases, and 11 bases stayed unmatched. The CDR3 DNA is TGTGCCAGCAGTGAATCGGGTTTAGGACAGGGTTCCACTGAAGCTTTCTTT. This sequence encodes CASSESGLGQGSTEAFF.

This clone appeared once. V gene TRBV6-1 combines with J gene TRBJ2-3; D gene unclear. V was trimmed by 1 base and J by 5 bases, leaving 19 bases between them. Germline V CDR1 and CDR2: MNHNS, SASEGT. The CDR3 extends over 17 amino acids. The CDR3 protein is CASSEGLGRLIQDTQYF. The CDR3 nucleotides read TGTGCCAGCAGTGAAGGTCTAGGCAGGTTGATCCAAGATACGCAGTATTTT.

A remark on this clone: Other DNA variants within this sample encode the same CDR3. The V and J genes are TRBV18 and TRBJ2-3; tentative D call: TRBD1 (5 bases). The germline V gene has CDR1 KGHSH and CDR2 LQKENI. The CDR3 sequence is 15 residues long. Trimming shortened V by 3 bases and J by 3 bases, and 13 bases separated the two germline ends. CDR3 sequence: CASSPSRVGTDTQYF. The DNA of the CDR3 is TGTGCCAGCTCACCCAGCAGGGTCGGGACAGATACGCAGTATTTT.

This clone was picked up one time. The rearrangement links TRBV5-8 to TRBJ2-2; the D gene is possibly TRBD1 (6 bases). The CDR3 covers 14 residues. CDR1 and CDR2 from the germline V gene are SGHTS and YDEGEE. V lost 2 bases and J 6 bases, leaving 11 bases between the germline ends. The CDR3: CASSLQGQPGELFF. CDR3 sequence (DNA): TGTGCCAGCAGCTTACAGGGTCAGCCCGGGGAGCTGTTTTTT.

V usage is TRBV7-9 and J usage is TRBJ1-1, with D tentatively TRBD1 (6 bases). The CDR3 length is 14 residues. CDR1 and CDR2 from the germline V gene are SEHNR and FQNEAQ (reference sequence). The V end lost 5 bases, the J end lost 11 bases, and 21 bases lay between the germline ends. CDR3 residues: CASSPRGGSEEAFF. Here the CDR3 DNA reads TGTGCCAGCAGCCCCAGGGGCGGCAGCGAGGAGGCTTTCTTT.

The CDR3 loop is CASSLGTSPYREQYF. The CDR3 coding sequence is TGTGCCAGCAGCTTAGGGACTAGTCCCTACCGCGAGCAGTACTTC. This chain joins TRBV7-2 and TRBJ2-7, with TRBD2 matching 7 bases. The germline V gene encodes CDR1 SGHTA and CDR2 FQGNSA. After removal of 1 base from V and 6 bases from J, the junction contained 9 bases not matched to a gene. The CDR3 runs 15 residues.

The chain uses TRBV29-1 and TRBJ1-2, with a tentative D call TRBD1 (6 bases). The V end was cut by 6 bases, the J end by 2 bases, with 13 bases between. CDR1 is SQVTM and CDR2 is ANQGSEA in the germline V gene. The CDR3 contains 13 residues. The CDR3 region is CSVRVDRNYGYTF. The CDR3 region has the DNA TGCAGCGTCCGTGTAGACAGGAACTATGGCTACACCTTC. The full variable domain, rest sourced from reference TRBV29-1 and TRBJ1-2, is SAVISQKPSRDICQRGTSLTIQCQVDSQVTMMFWYRQQPGQSLTLIATANQGSEATYESGFVIDKFPISRPNLTFSTLTVSNMSPEDSSIYLCSVRVDRNYGYTFGSGTRLTVV.

The chain employs TRBV10-2 and TRBJ1-1; possibly TRBD1 for D (5 bases). This CDR3 is built from 14 residues. The germline CDR1 and CDR2 sequences are WSHSY and SAAADI. V lost 6 bases and J lost 5, with 16 bases in between. The CDR3 spells CASREQGGRTEAFF. For the CDR3, the DNA is TGCGCCAGCAGGGAGCAGGGCGGTCGAACTGAAGCTTTCTTT.

The sample holds one count of this clone. The chain has TRBV11-2 and TRBJ2-5; no clear D. In germline, CDR1 is SGHAT, CDR2 FQNNGV. V lost 1 base, J lost 1 base, and 7 bases lay in between. CDR3 length equals 14 residues. The CDR3 coding sequence is TGTGCCAGCAGCTTAGCCCGGCCCCAAGAGACCCAGTACTTC. Its protein product is CASSLARPQETQYF.

The V call is TRBV11-2, the J call TRBJ2-3, with 11 bases lining up with TRBD2. J lost 1 base, V lost 7 bases, and 4 bases had no gene match. Germline V CDR1 and CDR2: SGHAT, FQNNGV. The CDR3 spans 15 residues. The CDR3 sequence: CASTVAGGGTDTQYF. The CDR3 nucleotides are TGTGCCAGCACCGTAGCGGGAGGGGGCACAGATACGCAGTATTTT.

This clone was counted only a few times. The V gene is TRBV18, the J gene TRBJ1-5, with unresolved D. The CDR3 has 14 residues. Germline V lookup: CDR1 KGHSH, CDR2 LQKENI. Trimming stripped 3 bases from V and 4 bases from J, with 10 bases between. The CDR3 DNA sequence: TGTGCCAGCTCACCCCAGTCGATAAATCAGCCCCAGCATTTT. Its protein is CASSPQSINQPQHF.

The chain carries TRBV18 and TRBJ1-6; 7 bases line up with TRBD1. The CDR3 is 18 residues long. After removal of 2 bases from V and 5 bases from J, the junction contained 12 bases not matched to a gene. Germline V CDR1 and CDR2: KGHSH, LQKENI. CDR3: CASSPTRFTQGDNSPLHF. The CDR3 DNA sequence: TGTGCCAGCTCACCAACACGGTTCACCCAGGGGGATAATTCACCCCTCCACTTT.

The V and J genes are TRBV6-6 and TRBJ2-3; TRBD2 matches 11 bases. From germline, CDR1 is MNHNY and CDR2 SVGAGI (reference sequence). The CDR3 consists of 14 residues. Losses at the gene ends were 6 bases for V and 6 bases for J; bases not matched to a gene: 5. This chain's CDR3 is CASSQLAGVDTQYF. The CDR3 DNA sequence: TGTGCCAGCAGCCAACTAGCGGGAGTGGATACGCAGTATTTT.

The rearrangement uses TRBV21-1 and TRBJ1-5. TRBV21-1 corresponds to a pseudogene. This CDR3 contains 16 residues. The CDR3 sequence: CASSPSQDGVNQPQHF. The CDR3, as DNA: TGTGCCAGCAGCCCCTCCCAGGACGGAGTAAATCAGCCCCAGCATTTT.

The chain uses TRBV14 and TRBJ1-1; D unclear. There are 16 residues in the CDR3. Between the trimmed V and J ends, which lost 0 bases and 0 bases, there was a span of 11 bases. From germline, CDR1 is SGHDN and CDR2 FVKESK. CDR3 amino acids: CASSQDIGQMNTEAFF. CDR3 nucleotides: TGTGCCAGCAGCCAAGATATCGGCCAGATGAACACTGAAGCTTTCTTT. The whole variable domain, filled in from reference TRBV14 and TRBJ1-1, reads EAGVTQFPSHSVIEKGQTVTLRCDPISGHDNLYWYRRVMGKEIKFLLHFVKESKQDESGMPNNRFLAERTGGTYSTLKVQPAELEDSGVYFCASSQDIGQMNTEAFFGQGTRLTVV.

Of note for this clone: Other DNA sequences in the sample encode the same CDR3. The chain has TRBV7-2 and TRBJ2-5, with no clear D. Germline V gene lookup returns CDR1 SGHTA and CDR2 FQGNSA. The V end was cut by 3 bases, the J end by 5 bases, with 10 bases between. The CDR3 spans 13 residues. CDR3 DNA: TGTGCCAGCAGCTTCCAGAGTTGGGAGACCCAGTACTTC. It yields the protein CASSFQSWETQYF. Variable domain in full (rest from reference TRBV7-2 and TRBJ2-5): GAGVSQSPSNKVTEKGKDVELRCDPISGHTALYWYRQSLGQGLEFLIYFQGNSAPDKSGLPSDRFSAERTGGSVSTLTIQRTQQEDSAVYLCASSFQSWETQYFGPGTRLLVL.

A remark on this clone: Other DNA sequences of this sample code for an identical CDR3. V usage is TRBV9 and J usage is TRBJ2-1; D is uncertain. The CDR3 totals 14 residues. With 0 bases removed from V and 0 bases from J, the gap between germline ends came to 4 bases. The germline gives CDR1 SGDLS, CDR2 YYNGEE. Here the CDR3 reads CASSVGGSYNEQFF. CDR3 sequence (DNA): TGTGCCAGCAGCGTAGGTGGCTCCTACAATGAGCAGTTCTTC. Supplemented by reference TRBV9 and TRBJ2-1, the full variable domain reads DSGVTQTPKHLITATGQRVTLRCSPRSGDLSVYWYQQSLDQGLQFLIQYYNGEERAKGNILERFSAQQFPDLHSELNLSSLELGDSALYFCASSVGGSYNEQFFGPGTRLTVL.

Comment on this clone: The sample carries other DNA sequences with the same CDR3. V usage is TRBV7-9 and J usage is TRBJ2-1; the D call may be TRBD1 or TRBD2 (6 bases each). The CDR3 has 16 amino acids. V lost 0 bases and J lost 3, with 12 bases in between. Germline CDR1 is SEHNR and CDR2 is FQNEAQ (reference sequence). CDR3 region: CASSLAGGRIYNEQFF. The CDR3 DNA sequence: TGTGCCAGCAGCTTAGCAGGGGGGAGAATCTACAATGAGCAGTTCTTC. The variable domain in full, completed from reference TRBV7-9 and TRBJ2-1, reads DTGVSQNPRHKITKRGQNVTFRCDPISEHNRLYWYRQTLGQGPEFLTYFQNEAQLEKSRLLSDRFSAERPKGSFSTLEIQRTEQGDSAMYLCASSLAGGRIYNEQFFGPGTRLTVL.